This is a list of T cell receptor beta chains from one sample in a study of blood T cell repertoires in COVID-19. Only in-frame clones appear in the TCRdb table, and some are missing; sequencing was by immunoSEQ multiplex PCR. The sample holds approximately 250,000 clones, about 89% seen once. The source material was peripheral blood. The source is a man in his forties with active or convalescent COVID-19. Each CDR3 is given with its conserved first and last residue. A D gene is named only where the DNA matches it firmly. Only part of the rows carry a size: once, few, many, or a class if the clone is expanded.

d_call: TRBD2; clone_size: -; v_call: TRBV3-1/TRBV3-2; j_call: TRBJ2-1; cdr3_nt: TGTGCCAGCAGCCAAGTTAGCGGGAGGGGGGGTGAGCAGTTCTTC; cdr3_aa: CASSQVSGRGGEQFF
d_call: TRBD1; clone_size: -; v_call: TRBV2; j_call: TRBJ1-6; cdr3_nt: TGTGCCAGCACTGCCGGACAGGGGGCAGGATCACCCCTCCACTTT; cdr3_aa: CASTAGQGAGSPLHF
d_call: TRBD1; clone_size: -; v_call: TRBV18; j_call: TRBJ1-1; cdr3_nt: TGTGCCAGCTCACCTATACGACAGGGTAAGACTGAAGCTTTCTTT; cdr3_aa: CASSPIRQGKTEAFF
d_call: -; clone_size: -; v_call: TRBV11-2; j_call: TRBJ1-2; cdr3_nt: TGTGCCAGCAGCCCACAGGGCTATGGCTACACCTTC; cdr3_aa: CASSPQGYGYTF
d_call: -; clone_size: -; v_call: TRBV27; j_call: TRBJ1-2; cdr3_nt: TGTGCCAGCCGGACACTGGGGGGGGCGCGGGGCTACACCTTC; cdr3_aa: CASRTLGGARGYTF
d_call: TRBD1; clone_size: -; v_call: TRBV6-1; j_call: TRBJ1-1; cdr3_nt: TGTGCCAGCAGTGAAGGACAGGGTGGAACCACTGAAGCTTTCTTT; cdr3_aa: CASSEGQGGTTEAFF
d_call: TRBD2; clone_size: few; v_call: TRBV4-1; j_call: TRBJ2-7; cdr3_nt: TGCGCCAGCAGCCAACGTTCCGGGCCTAGCGGGCCATCCTACGAGCAGTACTTC; cdr3_aa: CASSQRSGPSGPSYEQYF
d_call: -; clone_size: few; v_call: TRBV10-2; j_call: TRBJ1-1; cdr3_nt: TGCGCCAGCAGTGAATCAGTGAACACTGAAGCTTTCTTT; cdr3_aa: CASSESVNTEAFF
d_call: TRBD2; clone_size: -; v_call: TRBV19; j_call: TRBJ2-7; cdr3_nt: TGTGCCAGTAGTCACCCGGGGGGGTTGGGCTCCTACGAGCAGTACTTC; cdr3_aa: CASSHPGGLGSYEQYF
d_call: -; clone_size: -; v_call: TRBV30; j_call: TRBJ1-5; cdr3_nt: TGTGCCTGGAGTTTAAAGTCTGGGACTGCGGATAGGCCCCAGCATTTT; cdr3_aa: CAWSLKSGTADRPQHF
d_call: -; clone_size: -; v_call: TRBV5-1; j_call: TRBJ1-4; cdr3_nt: TGCGCCAGCAGCTTTGAACAGGTCGGAGCTAATGAAAAACTGTTTTTT; cdr3_aa: CASSFEQVGANEKLFF
d_call: TRBD1; clone_size: -; v_call: TRBV5-1; j_call: TRBJ1-1; cdr3_nt: TGCGCCAGCAGCGGACAGGTTGACACTGAAGCTTTCTTT; cdr3_aa: CASSGQVDTEAFF
d_call: TRBD2; clone_size: -; v_call: TRBV3-1/TRBV3-2; j_call: TRBJ2-2; cdr3_nt: TGTGCCAGCAGCCCCCGGGGGGGGTATATCGGGGACACCGGGGAGCTGTTTTTT; cdr3_aa: CASSPRGGYIGDTGELFF
d_call: -; clone_size: -; v_call: TRBV11-2; j_call: TRBJ1-6; cdr3_nt: TGTGCCAGCAGCACGGGACTAGGTTCACCCCTCCACTTT; cdr3_aa: CASSTGLGSPLHF
d_call: TRBD1; clone_size: -; v_call: TRBV7-6; j_call: TRBJ1-4; cdr3_nt: TGTGCCAGCAGCAGGGACAGGGGTGTCCCGTATAAAAAACTGTTTTTT; cdr3_aa: CASSRDRGVPYKKLFF
d_call: -; clone_size: -; v_call: TRBV11-2; j_call: TRBJ2-3; cdr3_nt: TGTGCCAGCAGCTTAGACACTACAGGGCCCACAGATACGCAGTATTTT; cdr3_aa: CASSLDTTGPTDTQYF
d_call: TRBD1; clone_size: -; v_call: TRBV5-4; j_call: TRBJ2-2; cdr3_nt: TGTGCCAGCAGCTTGGGGTCAGGGGGCGCGATCGGGGAGCTGTTTTTT; cdr3_aa: CASSLGSGGAIGELFF
d_call: -; clone_size: -; v_call: TRBV10-1; j_call: TRBJ1-2; cdr3_nt: TGCGCCAGCAGTCCTCAGAGGGACTATGGCTACACCTTC; cdr3_aa: CASSPQRDYGYTF
d_call: -; clone_size: -; v_call: TRBV30; j_call: TRBJ2-3; cdr3_nt: TGTGCCTGGAGTCTTGACTACGGCACAGATACGCAGTATTTT; cdr3_aa: CAWSLDYGTDTQYF
d_call: TRBD1; clone_size: once; v_call: TRBV7-3; j_call: TRBJ2-2; cdr3_nt: TGTGCCAGCAGCACCACAGGGGGCACCGGGGAGCTGTTTTTT; cdr3_aa: CASSTTGGTGELFF
d_call: -; clone_size: -; v_call: TRBV30; j_call: TRBJ2-7; cdr3_nt: TGTGCCTGGAGTGTACCCCCAGGAGGGCTTCGGATGGCGGGGAACTACGAGCAGTACTTC; cdr3_aa: CAWSVPPGGLRMAGNYEQYF
d_call: -; clone_size: -; v_call: TRBV7-9; j_call: TRBJ1-2; cdr3_nt: TGTGCCAGCAGCTTAATGCAGGGCGGAGGCTACACCTTC; cdr3_aa: CASSLMQGGGYTF
d_call: -; clone_size: -; v_call: TRBV5-1; j_call: TRBJ1-1; cdr3_nt: TGCGCCAGCAGCTTGGTACGGGGTTCGCGGAACACTGAAGCTTTCTTT; cdr3_aa: CASSLVRGSRNTEAFF
d_call: TRBD2; clone_size: -; v_call: TRBV11-1; j_call: TRBJ2-1; cdr3_nt: TGTGCCAGCAGTCAAACTAGCGGGGGCTACAATGAGCAGTTCTTC; cdr3_aa: CASSQTSGGYNEQFF
d_call: -; clone_size: -; v_call: TRBV3-1/TRBV3-2; j_call: TRBJ1-6; cdr3_nt: TGTGCCAGCAGTCTCGAGTATAATTCACCCCTCCACTTT; cdr3_aa: CASSLEYNSPLHF
d_call: -; clone_size: -; v_call: TRBV4-1; j_call: TRBJ1-1; cdr3_nt: TGCGCCAGCAGCCAAGCTCGCGGCGATGAACGTACTGAAGCTTTCTTT; cdr3_aa: CASSQARGDERTEAFF
d_call: -; clone_size: -; v_call: TRBV28; j_call: TRBJ2-7; cdr3_nt: TGTGCCAGCAGTTCGCCTCCAGGGGACTACGAGCAGTACTTC; cdr3_aa: CASSSPPGDYEQYF
d_call: TRBD1; clone_size: -; v_call: TRBV24-1; j_call: TRBJ2-1; cdr3_nt: TGTGCCACCAGTGACCTACCGACAGGGCTTGAAGACAATGAGCAGTTCTTC; cdr3_aa: CATSDLPTGLEDNEQFF
d_call: TRBD2; clone_size: -; v_call: TRBV9; j_call: TRBJ2-7; cdr3_nt: TGTGCCAGCAGCGTAGCCCCCAGCGGGAGGGTTTCCGAGCAGTACTTC; cdr3_aa: CASSVAPSGRVSEQYF
d_call: -; clone_size: -; v_call: TRBV28; j_call: TRBJ1-3; cdr3_nt: TGTGCCAGCGGGTTGGGCGGGAACAGAAACACCATATATTTT; cdr3_aa: CASGLGGNRNTIYF
d_call: -; clone_size: once; v_call: TRBV24-1; j_call: TRBJ2-3; cdr3_nt: TGTGCCACCAGGGCGGGACTCACAGATACGCAGTATTTT; cdr3_aa: CATRAGLTDTQYF
d_call: -; clone_size: -; v_call: TRBV9; j_call: TRBJ2-2; cdr3_nt: TGTGCCAGCAGCCGAAATGCGGTCGGGGAGCTGTTTTTT; cdr3_aa: CASSRNAVGELFF
d_call: -; clone_size: -; v_call: TRBV7-9; j_call: TRBJ2-7; cdr3_nt: TGTGCCAGCAGCCCCGACAATGGAAGGCTCGCCGAGCAGTACTTC; cdr3_aa: CASSPDNGRLAEQYF
d_call: -; clone_size: once; v_call: TRBV27; j_call: TRBJ1-2; cdr3_nt: TGTGCCAGCAGGTCGTCTAGGGGGAACTATGGCTACACCTTC; cdr3_aa: CASRSSRGNYGYTF
d_call: -; clone_size: -; v_call: TRBV27; j_call: TRBJ1-6; cdr3_nt: TGTGCCAGCAGCTCCCAGACTGGATCACCCCTCCACTTT; cdr3_aa: CASSSQTGSPLHF
d_call: -; clone_size: -; v_call: TRBV7-8; j_call: TRBJ2-7; cdr3_nt: TGTGCCAGCAGCTTAGCTATCGCGAGCGAGCAGTACTTC; cdr3_aa: CASSLAIASEQYF
d_call: -; clone_size: -; v_call: TRBV12-3/TRBV12-4; j_call: TRBJ2-7; cdr3_nt: TGTGCCAGCAGCCGAGCCACAGGATACCAGCAGTACTTC; cdr3_aa: CASSRATGYQQYF
d_call: TRBD1; clone_size: few; v_call: TRBV10-3; j_call: TRBJ2-2; cdr3_nt: TGTGCCACCCACAGGGGGCCGGACACCGGGGAGCTGTTTTTT; cdr3_aa: CATHRGPDTGELFF
d_call: -; clone_size: -; v_call: TRBV27; j_call: TRBJ2-5; cdr3_nt: TGTGCCAGCAGTGTTAGGGGGAGAGGAGAGACCCAGTACTTC; cdr3_aa: CASSVRGRGETQYF
d_call: -; clone_size: -; v_call: TRBV7-9; j_call: TRBJ2-2; cdr3_nt: TGTGCCAGCAGCTCACTCAGGGGGGCGAACACCGGGGAGCTGTTTTTT; cdr3_aa: CASSSLRGANTGELFF
d_call: -; clone_size: -; v_call: TRBV9; j_call: TRBJ2-7; cdr3_nt: TGTGCCAGCAGCACCGGGGATTCGGGACAAACCTACGAGCAGTACTTC; cdr3_aa: CASSTGDSGQTYEQYF
d_call: -; clone_size: -; v_call: TRBV7-6; j_call: TRBJ2-7; cdr3_nt: TGTGCCAGCAGCTGGGGGAGGAGACAGGGCTCCTACGAGCAGTACTTC; cdr3_aa: CASSWGRRQGSYEQYF
d_call: -; clone_size: -; v_call: TRBV4-1; j_call: TRBJ1-5; cdr3_nt: TGCGCCAGCAGCCAAGAAGGAATGGGGGGGAGCAATCAGCCCCAGCATTTT; cdr3_aa: CASSQEGMGGSNQPQHF
d_call: TRBD1; clone_size: -; v_call: TRBV9; j_call: TRBJ1-6; cdr3_nt: TGTGCCAGCAGCGTGGAGGGGGCTCGAGATTCACCCCTCCACTTT; cdr3_aa: CASSVEGARDSPLHF
d_call: TRBD1; clone_size: -; v_call: TRBV7-6; j_call: TRBJ1-3; cdr3_nt: TGTGCCAGCAGCCGTACAGGGGGCCACTCTGGAAACACCATATATTTT; cdr3_aa: CASSRTGGHSGNTIYF
d_call: -; clone_size: once; v_call: TRBV6-5; j_call: TRBJ2-7; cdr3_nt: TGTGCCAGCAGTTACTCATCGGACTTGTCCTACGAGCAGTACTTC; cdr3_aa: CASSYSSDLSYEQYF
d_call: -; clone_size: -; v_call: TRBV19; j_call: TRBJ2-1; cdr3_nt: TGTGCCGGGGGCGTAGGCGATGAGCAGTTCTTC; cdr3_aa: CAGGVGDEQFF
d_call: TRBD1; clone_size: -; v_call: TRBV9; j_call: TRBJ1-2; cdr3_nt: TGTGCCAGCAGCGCCGAGACAGGGGTCACTGGCTACACCTTC; cdr3_aa: CASSAETGVTGYTF